This TCR beta chain was captured in a study of T cell responses to AZD1222 COVID-19 vaccine. Whole-study results and caveats: Spike-specific TCR breadth and depth rose after two AZD1222 doses.

The CDR3 has 14 amino acids. Deletions cut 5 bases from V and 4 bases from J, with 13 bases between. Germline values: CDR1 SGHRS, CDR2 YFSETQ. On this clone: The antigen remains undetermined.

Profiling relied on immunoSEQ multiplex PCR, and the TCRdb table lists in-frame clones only, not all of them. The table shows roughly 110,000 clones, with approximately 86% occurring only once. The source of this sequence is an adult in good health. Sequencing was performed on peripheral blood, taken on day 0 of AZD1222 vaccination. This chain uses TRBV5-1 with TRBJ1-5; D remains unclear. The CDR3 nucleotides read TGCGCCAGCAGTATTGGTCCCGGAAATCAGCCCCAGCATTTT. It codes for CASSIGPGNQPQHF.